The present T cell receptor beta chain was sequenced within a study of molecular identifiers for immune sequencing clone quantification. Study context: Five aliquots were made in replicates from the RNA of about 20,000 or 100,000 naive CD8 cells, and four were sequenced.

This clonotype came up a few times. Its antigen is not identified. The study, taken as a whole, reports: Effector cells had over 99% of their molecules in clones above 20 RNA copies, while naive cells had under 1%. The sizes of highly expanded clones could be underestimated when identical TCR molecules share a barcode.

The CDR3 loop spans 15 amino acids. From germline, CDR1 is SEHNR and CDR2 FQNEAQ (reference sequence). V was pared by 6 bases and J by 2 bases, with 17 bases between. Previously published methods and listed TCR primers were used for the bulk TCR libraries. MiXCR, applied by TCRdb to the PCR reads, yields one record per CDR3 protein. The table includes about 330,000 distinct CDR3 sequences, roughly a quarter detected once. This receptor was identified in a human donor in good health. Some libraries in this study had Jurkat cell RNA spiked in. Sequencing used naive CD8+ T cells from blood, with Jurkat cell RNA spiked in. The subset: FACS-sorted CD8+CD4-CCR7+CD45RA+ naive T cells. The chain employs TRBV7-9 and TRBJ2-7; D is perhaps TRBD1 or TRBD2 (5 bases each). In nucleotides, the CDR3 is TGTGCCAGCAGTGGATACGGGACGGATCCCTACGAGCAGTACTTC. As protein: CASSGYGTDPYEQYF.